What follows is one T cell receptor (beta chain) and its context. CDR1 MRHNA and CDR2 SNTAGT come from the germline V gene. The CDR3 length is 15 residues. The germline V and J ends were trimmed by 6 bases and 7 bases, with 19 bases remaining between them. TCRdb's table, derived via immunoSEQ multiplex PCR, lists solely in-frame clones and lacks some. The sample shows tens of thousands of clones, just over 90% of them seen only once. This sample was included in a study of T cell changes during pregnancy in multiple sclerosis. J is TRBJ1-5 and V is TRBV6-4; D gene ambiguous. Source: peripheral blood, taken in the third trimester of pregnancy. This TCR was recovered from a female donor in good health, enrolled as a control in a pregnancy study. CDR3 bases: TGTGCCAGCAGCCCCGACGGACTTAGGAACCAGCCCCAGCATTTT. It encodes CASSPDGLRNQPQHF.